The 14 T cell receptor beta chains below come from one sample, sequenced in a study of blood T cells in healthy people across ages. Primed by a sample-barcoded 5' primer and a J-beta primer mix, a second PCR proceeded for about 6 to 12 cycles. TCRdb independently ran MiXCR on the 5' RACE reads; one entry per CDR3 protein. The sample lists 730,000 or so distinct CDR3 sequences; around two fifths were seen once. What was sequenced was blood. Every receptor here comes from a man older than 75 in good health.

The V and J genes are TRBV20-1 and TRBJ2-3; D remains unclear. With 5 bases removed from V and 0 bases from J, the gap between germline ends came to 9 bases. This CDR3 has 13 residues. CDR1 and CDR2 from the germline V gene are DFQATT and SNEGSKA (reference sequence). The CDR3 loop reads CSAPDSSTDTQYF. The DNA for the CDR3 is TGCAGTGCTCCTGACTCTAGCACAGATACGCAGTATTTT.

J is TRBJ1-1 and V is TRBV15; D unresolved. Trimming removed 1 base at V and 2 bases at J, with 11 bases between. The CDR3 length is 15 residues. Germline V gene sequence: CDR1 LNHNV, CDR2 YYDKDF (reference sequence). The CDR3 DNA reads TGTGCCACCAGCAGAGTCCCTGGCACCAACACTGAAGCTTTCTTT. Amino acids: CATSRVPGTNTEAFF.

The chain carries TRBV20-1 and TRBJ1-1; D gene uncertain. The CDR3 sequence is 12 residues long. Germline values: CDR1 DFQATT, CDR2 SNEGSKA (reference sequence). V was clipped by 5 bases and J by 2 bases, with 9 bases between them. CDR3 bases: TGCAGTGCTCGGGAAACAAACACTGAAGCTTTCTTT. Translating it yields CSARETNTEAFF.

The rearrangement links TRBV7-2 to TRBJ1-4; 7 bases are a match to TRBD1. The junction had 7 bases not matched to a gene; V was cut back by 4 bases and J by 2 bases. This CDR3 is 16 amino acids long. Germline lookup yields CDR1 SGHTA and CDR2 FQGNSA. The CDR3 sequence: CASSWTGFATNEKLFF. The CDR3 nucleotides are TGTGCCAGCAGCTGGACAGGATTTGCGACTAATGAAAAACTGTTTTTT.

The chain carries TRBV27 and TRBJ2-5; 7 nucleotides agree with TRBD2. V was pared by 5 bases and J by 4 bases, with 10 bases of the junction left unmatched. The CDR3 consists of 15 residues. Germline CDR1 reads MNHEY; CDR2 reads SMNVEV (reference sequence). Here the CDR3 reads CASSGNRLAAETQYF. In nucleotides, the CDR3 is TGTGCCAGCAGTGGTAACCGACTAGCCGCAGAGACCCAGTACTTC.

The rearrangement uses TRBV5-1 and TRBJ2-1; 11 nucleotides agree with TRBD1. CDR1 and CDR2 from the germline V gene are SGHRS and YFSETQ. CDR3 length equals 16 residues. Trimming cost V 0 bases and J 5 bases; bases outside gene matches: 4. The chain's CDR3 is CASSLEGQGGHNEQFF. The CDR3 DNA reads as TGCGCCAGCAGCTTGGAGGGACAGGGGGGACACAATGAGCAGTTCTTC.

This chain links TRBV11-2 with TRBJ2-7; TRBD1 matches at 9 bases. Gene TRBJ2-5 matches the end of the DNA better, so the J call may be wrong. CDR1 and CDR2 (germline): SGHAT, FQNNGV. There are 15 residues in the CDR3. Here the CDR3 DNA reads TGTGCCAGCAGGACCCCCGGACAGGGGAAAGAGACCCAGTACTTC. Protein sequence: CASRTPGQGKETQYF.

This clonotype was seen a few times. This chain's CDR3 is CASSVVPSTGTDTQYF. The CDR3 DNA sequence: TGTGCCAGCAGCGTAGTCCCTAGTACTGGCACAGATACGCAGTATTTT. The chain uses TRBV9 and TRBJ2-3; D is ambiguous. Trimming removed 0 bases at V and 1 base at J, with 12 bases between. Germline V CDR1 and CDR2: SGDLS, YYNGEE. This CDR3 spans 16 amino acids.

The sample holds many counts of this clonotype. As DNA, the CDR3 is TGCAGCGTTGATAGGGAGGGCTACACCTTC. As protein: CSVDREGYTF. The rearrangement links TRBV29-1 to TRBJ1-2; D is ambiguous. This CDR3 spans 10 amino acids. Trimming cost V 3 bases and J 8 bases, with 7 bases left between them. Germline V lookup: CDR1 SQVTM, CDR2 ANQGSEA. Variable domain in full (rest from reference TRBV29-1 and TRBJ1-2): SAVISQKPSRDICQRGTSLTIQCQVDSQVTMMFWYRQQPGQSLTLIATANQGSEATYESGFVIDKFPISRPNLTFSTLTVSNMSPEDSSIYLCSVDREGYTFGSGTRLTVV.

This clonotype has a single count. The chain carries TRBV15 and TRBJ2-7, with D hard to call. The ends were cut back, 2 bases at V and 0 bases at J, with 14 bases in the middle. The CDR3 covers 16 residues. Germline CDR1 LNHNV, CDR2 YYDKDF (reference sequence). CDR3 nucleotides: TGTGCCACCAGCAGAAAGGATTCCGGTCCCTCCTACGAGCAGTACTTC. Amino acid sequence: CATSRKDSGPSYEQYF.

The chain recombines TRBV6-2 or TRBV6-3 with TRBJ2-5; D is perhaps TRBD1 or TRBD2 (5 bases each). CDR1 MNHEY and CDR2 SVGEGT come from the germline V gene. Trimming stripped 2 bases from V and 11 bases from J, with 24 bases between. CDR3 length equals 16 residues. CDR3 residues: CASSYEAGTSWDEQYF. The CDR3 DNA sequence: TGTGCCAGCAGTTACGAGGCAGGGACGTCTTGGGATGAGCAGTACTTC.

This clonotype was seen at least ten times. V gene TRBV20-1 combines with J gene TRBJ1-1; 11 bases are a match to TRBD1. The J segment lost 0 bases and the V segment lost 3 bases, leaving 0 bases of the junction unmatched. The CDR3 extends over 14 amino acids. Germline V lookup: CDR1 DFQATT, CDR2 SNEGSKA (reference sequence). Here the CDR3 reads CSARDRGLNTEAFF. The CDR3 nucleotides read TGCAGTGCTAGGGACAGGGGGCTGAACACTGAAGCTTTCTTT.

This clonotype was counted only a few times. The CDR3 reads CSVATSGVEQFF. Here the CDR3 DNA reads TGCAGCGTGGCGACTAGCGGGGTTGAGCAGTTCTTC. The V gene is TRBV29-1, the J gene TRBJ2-1; 11 nucleotides align to TRBD2. This CDR3 is 12 amino acids long. The germline CDR1 and CDR2 sequences are SQVTM and ANQGSEA. The V segment lost 6 bases and the J segment 9 bases; nucleotides outside the gene matches: 4.

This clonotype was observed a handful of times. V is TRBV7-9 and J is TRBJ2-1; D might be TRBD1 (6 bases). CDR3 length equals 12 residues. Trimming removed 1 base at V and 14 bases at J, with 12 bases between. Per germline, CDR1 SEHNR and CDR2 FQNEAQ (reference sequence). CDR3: CASSLVWGPEFF. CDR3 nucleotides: TGTGCCAGCAGCTTAGTTTGGGGGCCGGAGTTCTTC.